Sequencing of this T cell receptor (beta chain) was carried out in a study of blood T cell repertoires in COVID-19. Study overall: Collection of acute and convalescent COVID-19 samples took place in the United States, Italy and Spain. PBMCs, B-cell-depleted T cells, or T cells provided the cDNA or gDNA that made up the material.

As handled by the study authors: From reference gene primer amplification, estimates of nucleated cell counts were derived. Using immunoSEQ multiplex PCR, the repertoire was profiled, and TCRdb retains in-frame clones only, with some absent. The V and J calls and clone size are taken from that table; D and trimming were inferred from the DNA. This sample carries roughly 110,000 clones, around four fifths of them seen once, and the ten largest clones take roughly 7.9%. CDR1 SGHNT and CDR2 YENEEA come from the germline V gene. With 5 bases clipped from V and 9 bases from J, the junction kept 8 bases outside the gene matches. CDR3 length: 13 amino acids.

The TCR originated in a man in his 70s with acute or convalescent COVID-19. The chain links TRBV11-3 to TRBJ2-3; 7 positions agree with TRBD2. The sequenced sample consisted of peripheral blood. CDR3 DNA: TGTGCCAGCAGCGGGGAGGGGCCGAGGACGCAGTATTTT. Protein: CASSGEGPRTQYF.